These 11 T cell receptor beta chains were all obtained from the same sample, sequenced in a study of blood T cell repertoires in COVID-19 (dated by TCRdb to 2018 to 2020). The method was the immunoSEQ multiplex PCR assay. The clones in this table, taken by TCRdb from immuneACCESS, are in-frame only. Not every clone is retained; where verified, under half of the shortfall comes from an unresolved V gene, and the cause of the rest is unknown. The sample contains 150,000 to 200,000 clones, over 75% of them found a single time. The ten largest clones represent roughly 28% of the sample. The material sequenced was peripheral blood. The receptors come from a woman aged 70-85 years with acute or convalescent COVID-19.

The chain employs TRBV21-1 and TRBJ2-7; the table names TRBD2, a call not compared with the DNA. TRBV21-1 has pseudogene status. The CDR3 covers 12 residues. CDR3 in DNA: TGTGCCAGCCTGGGGGGAGACTACGAGCAGTACTTC. This sequence encodes CASLGGDYEQYF.

The genes are TRBV6-5 and TRBJ2-2; TRBD1 matches 9 bases. The CDR3 is 14 amino acids. Germline V lookup: CDR1 MNHEY, CDR2 SVGAGI. V was pared by 5 bases and J by 8 bases, with 6 bases of the junction left unmatched. This CDR3 reads CASSRTGGEGELFF. Written as DNA, the CDR3 is TGTGCCAGCAGTCGAACAGGGGGCGAAGGGGAGCTGTTTTTT.

This clone was counted a few times. This rearrangement joins TRBV28 to TRBJ1-6; D possibly corresponds to TRBD1 (6 bases). The CDR3 consists of 16 residues. CDR1 is MDHEN and CDR2 is SYDVKM in the germline V gene. The V end was cut by 5 bases, the J end by 0 bases, with 11 bases between. CDR3 in DNA: TGTGCCAGCAGTAGCGACAGGTTCTCCTATAATTCACCCCTCCACTTT. It is translated as CASSSDRFSYNSPLHF.

The CDR3 is CASRTGQDNEKLFF. The CDR3 nucleotides are TGCGCCAGCAGGACGGGACAGGATAATGAAAAACTGTTTTTT. V is TRBV5-1 and J is TRBJ1-4, with TRBD1 matching over 8 bases. From germline, CDR1 is SGHRS and CDR2 YFSETQ. V was clipped by 5 bases and J by 4 bases; unmatched bases: 4. This CDR3 has 14 residues. Full variable domain (outside the CDR3, taken from reference TRBV5-1 and TRBJ1-4): KAGVTQTPRYLIKTRGQQVTLSCSPISGHRSVSWYQQTPGQGLQFLFEYFSETQRNKGNFPGRFSGRQFSNSRSEMNVSTLELGDSALYLCASRTGQDNEKLFFGSGTQLSVL.

The chain has TRBV4-2 and TRBJ1-2, with D possibly being TRBD1 (6 bases). Trimming left V 0 bases short and J 4 bases short, with 12 bases between. Per germline, CDR1 LGHNA and CDR2 YNFKEQ. There are 15 residues in the CDR3. The CDR3 DNA reads as TGTGCCAGCAGCCAAGATCCAGACAGGCCCTATGGCTACACCTTC. It translates to CASSQDPDRPYGYTF.

V and J are TRBV15 and TRBJ2-1; D might be TRBD2 (5 bases). Deletions cut 1 base from V and 1 base from J, with 5 bases between. CDR3 length: 14 residues. CDR1 and CDR2 from the germline V gene are LNHNV and YYDKDF (reference sequence). In nucleotides, the CDR3 is TGTGCCACCAGCAGAGCGGGGTCCTACAATGAGCAGTTCTTC. Protein: CATSRAGSYNEQFF.

J is TRBJ2-7 and V is TRBV28; no definite D call. Looked up from germline, CDR1 is MDHEN and CDR2 is SYDVKM. Trimming took 6 bases from V and 1 from J, leaving 7 bases between them. The CDR3 has 12 residues. In DNA, the CDR3 is TGTGCCAGCAGCCACATATCCTACGAGCAGTACTTC. It specifies CASSHISYEQYF.

The rearrangement links TRBV24-1 to TRBJ2-4; 7 nucleotides agree with TRBD1. V gave up 0 bases and J gave up 8 bases; unmatched junction bases: 6. The CDR3 length is 15 residues. Germline loops: CDR1 KGHDR, CDR2 SFDVKD. CDR3 region: CATSDLSEGQHIQYF. The CDR3 DNA sequence: TGTGCCACCAGTGATTTGAGTGAGGGACAGCACATTCAGTACTTC.

The V gene is TRBV11-2, the J gene TRBJ2-2, with 8 bases aligning to TRBD2. Germline CDR1 and CDR2: SGHAT and FQNNGV. The CDR3 spans 15 residues. With V trimmed by 3 bases and J by 6 bases, 6 bases remained unmatched. CDR3 protein: CASSFPLLAAGELFF. DNA for the CDR3: TGTGCCAGCAGCTTCCCCCTACTAGCGGCCGGGGAGCTGTTTTTT.

V and J are TRBV12-5 and TRBJ2-7; 10 nucleotides agree with TRBD1. CDR3 length equals 20 residues. Germline assignment: CDR1 LGHNT and CDR2 FRNRAP. V shed 0 bases and J 5 bases; nucleotides not matched to a gene: 19. In nucleotides, the CDR3 is TGTGCTAGTGGTTTGGTAAGGACAGGGGGTAGACTAGCTGAGGCTAACGAGCAGTACTTC. As protein: CASGLVRTGGRLAEANEQYF.

V is TRBV19 and J is TRBJ1-2, with 9 positions matching TRBD1. V lost 1 base and J lost 8; bases outside the gene matches: 14. The CDR3 is 17 amino acids. Per the germline V gene, CDR1 is LNHDA and CDR2 is SQIVND (reference sequence). In nucleotides, the CDR3 is TGTGCCAGTAGTATAGGTTCGTCACAGGGGGCCTCTCGCGGCTACACCTTC. Translated: CASSIGSSQGASRGYTF.